The rows below give T cell receptor beta chains drawn from one sample of a study of blood T cell repertoires in COVID-19. Assay: immunoSEQ multiplex PCR; the TCRdb copy retains only in-frame clones and omits some. The profile shows about 33,000 clones, about 88% of them singletons. Material: peripheral blood. Receptors were obtained from a human donor in a cohort sampled during active COVID-19. The CDR3 runs from the conserved cysteine through the conserved F or W. The D gene is left open where the match is weak. Rows may omit the clone size; those that give it use once, few, many or a size class.

>TRBV6-5|-|TRBJ1-6|TRBD1
CASRWDRDYNSPLHF
TGTGCCAGCAGATGGGACAGGGACTATAATTCACCCCTCCACTTT
>TRBV7-8|-|TRBJ2-3|TRBD2
CASTQELAGPTDTQYF
TGTGCCAGCACCCAAGAACTAGCGGGGCCCACAGATACGCAGTATTTT
>TRBV7-8|-|TRBJ2-5|-
CASSHLMGGTETQYF
TGTGCCAGCAGCCATCTGATGGGGGGTACAGAGACCCAGTACTTC
>TRBV7-9|-|TRBJ2-5|-
CASSLLTARGETQYF
TGTGCCAGCAGCTTACTAACGGCAAGAGGGGAGACCCAGTACTTC
>TRBV3-1/TRBV3-2|-|TRBJ1-1|-
CASSQVTENTEAFF
TGTGCCAGCAGCCAGGTGACAGAGAACACTGAAGCTTTCTTT
>TRBV19|-|TRBJ1-1|-
CASSSLGTEAFF
TGTGCCAGTAGTAGCCTCGGGACTGAAGCTTTCTTT
>TRBV7-8|-|TRBJ2-6|-
CASSLGAVHSGANVLTF
TGTGCCAGCAGCTTGGGGGCAGTTCACTCTGGGGCCAACGTCCTGACTTTC
>TRBV2|-|TRBJ1-2|-
CASSPTGREGYGYTF
TGTGCCAGCTCCCCCACGGGCAGGGAGGGCTATGGCTACACCTTC
>TRBV28|-|TRBJ1-2|-
CASRSTGGTGLDGYTF
TGTGCCAGCCGATCTACGGGGGGCACGGGGTTAGATGGCTACACCTTC
>TRBV2|-|TRBJ1-6|-
CASSEYRDSSPLHF
TGTGCCAGCAGTGAATACAGGGATAGTTCACCCCTCCACTTT
>TRBV18|-|TRBJ1-1|TRBD1
CASSPRADRDTEAFF
TGTGCCAGCTCACCCCGAGCAGACAGGGACACTGAAGCTTTCTTT
>TRBV19|-|TRBJ1-5|TRBD1
CASTPTGGNQPQHF
TGTGCCAGTACCCCAACAGGGGGCAATCAGCCCCAGCATTTT
>TRBV3-1/TRBV3-2|-|TRBJ2-3|-
CASSQYAVTQYF
TGTGCCAGCAGCCAATATGCGGTTACGCAGTATTTT
>TRBV3-1/TRBV3-2|few|TRBJ1-5|-
CASSQGAQSNQPQHF
TGTGCCAGCAGCCAGGGGGCGCAGAGCAATCAGCCCCAGCATTTT
>TRBV28|-|TRBJ1-5|-
CASSSGDRQPQHF
TGTGCCAGCAGTTCGGGGGACCGACAGCCCCAGCATTTT
>TRBV5-1|-|TRBJ2-3|TRBD2
CASRDGGDEDTQYF
TGCGCCAGCAGAGACGGGGGGGATGAAGATACGCAGTATTTT
>TRBV30|-|TRBJ2-7|-
CAWSATGYDEQYF
TGTGCCTGGAGTGCTACAGGGTATGACGAGCAGTACTTC
>TRBV5-1|-|TRBJ2-5|-
CASSLGIRRGETQYF
TGCGCCAGCAGCTTGGGTATACGGCGGGGAGAGACCCAGTACTTC
>TRBV5-1|-|TRBJ1-1|TRBD1
CASSSTGRDTEAFF
TGCGCCAGCAGCTCGACAGGGCGCGACACTGAAGCTTTCTTT
>TRBV5-1|-|TRBJ1-2|TRBD1
CASSSQGDYGYTF
TGCGCCAGCAGTTCCCAGGGGGACTATGGCTACACCTTC
>TRBV7-9|-|TRBJ2-3|TRBD1
CATTGTGSTDTQYF
TGTGCCACGACAGGGACAGGGAGTACGGATACGCAGTATTTT
>TRBV9|-|TRBJ2-6|TRBD2
CASSPSGAGANVLTF
TGTGCCAGCAGCCCAAGCGGGGCTGGGGCCAACGTCCTGACTTTC
>TRBV19|-|TRBJ2-3|TRBD1
CASSIDGTGTGHTDTQYF
TGTGCCAGTAGTATAGATGGGACAGGTACGGGACACACAGATACGCAGTATTTT
>TRBV15|-|TRBJ2-5|-
CATSWGGPPETQYF
TGTGCCACCAGCTGGGGGGGCCCCCCGGAGACCCAGTACTTC
>TRBV23-1|-|TRBJ1-1|-
CATKNRALGTEAFF
TGCGCCACCAAGAACAGGGCGTTGGGGACTGAAGCTTTCTTT
>TRBV6-2/TRBV6-3|-|TRBJ2-1|TRBD2
CASSPALGLASASSYNEQFF
TGTGCCAGCAGCCCAGCTTTGGGACTAGCTTCGGCGAGCTCCTACAATGAGCAGTTCTTC
>TRBV4-2|-|TRBJ2-5|-
CASTRSASGKETQYF
TGTGCCAGCACCCGAAGCGCGAGCGGTAAAGAGACCCAGTACTTC
>TRBV7-3|medium-sized|TRBJ2-5|TRBD2
CASSFGAGGQETQYF
TGTGCCAGCAGCTTTGGGGCGGGGGGCCAAGAGACCCAGTACTTC
>TRBV2|-|TRBJ2-1|TRBD1
CASSEPGTGKGEQFF
TGTGCCAGCAGTGAGCCCGGGACAGGGAAGGGTGAGCAGTTCTTC
>TRBV12-3/TRBV12-4|-|TRBJ1-2|-
CASSVSQVDGYTF
TGTGCCAGCAGCGTAAGCCAGGTCGATGGCTACACCTTC
>TRBV5-1|-|TRBJ1-3|-
CASSLLFTIYF
TGCGCCAGCAGCTTACTATTCACCATATATTTT
>TRBV6-5|-|TRBJ2-5|TRBD2
CASSYWGGDQETQYF
TGTGCCAGCAGTTACTGGGGGGGGGATCAAGAGACCCAGTACTTC
>TRBV15|-|TRBJ2-5|TRBD1
CATSRDRGTGGMETQYF
TGTGCCACCAGCAGAGATCGCGGGACAGGGGGCATGGAGACCCAGTACTTC
>TRBV6-6|-|TRBJ1-1|-
CASRYHREREAFF
TGTGCCAGCAGATACCACAGGGAGCGTGAAGCTTTCTTT
>TRBV2|-|TRBJ2-5|TRBD1
CASSVTDRPTTKETQYF
TGTGCCAGCAGTGTAACGGACAGGCCGACTACTAAAGAGACCCAGTACTTC
>TRBV2|-|TRBJ1-1|TRBD1
CASGKTGTGTEAFF
TGTGCCAGCGGAAAGACAGGGACAGGGACTGAAGCTTTCTTT
>TRBV6-2/TRBV6-3|-|TRBJ1-4|-
CASSYPGGGEKLFF
TGTGCCAGCAGTTATCCCGGGGGTGGTGAAAAACTGTTTTTT
>TRBV2|-|TRBJ1-4|-
CASSVKEGSANEKLFF
TGTGCCAGCAGTGTTAAGGAGGGCAGCGCCAATGAAAAACTGTTTTTT
>TRBV14|-|TRBJ2-5|TRBD1
CASSPRGQGWGAQETQYF
TGTGCCAGCAGCCCTCGAGGACAGGGGTGGGGAGCACAAGAGACCCAGTACTTC
>TRBV5-1|-|TRBJ2-3|TRBD2
CASTPAGGITDTQYF
TGCGCCAGTACACCTGCGGGGGGGATCACAGATACGCAGTATTTT
>TRBV2|few|TRBJ1-1|-
CASSDGQITEAFF
TGTGCCAGCAGTGATGGCCAGATAACTGAAGCTTTCTTT
>TRBV24-1|-|TRBJ2-3|-
CATSTGTDTQYF
TGTGCCACCAGTACAGGGACAGATACGCAGTATTTT
>TRBV7-8|-|TRBJ1-2|-
CASSLGDGANYGYTF
TGTGCCAGCAGCCTGGGAGACGGAGCTAACTATGGCTACACCTTC
>TRBV19|-|TRBJ1-1|TRBD1
CASSMSPGQGIDTEAFF
TGTGCCAGTAGTATGTCCCCGGGACAGGGGATCGACACTGAAGCTTTCTTT